These 17 T cell receptor beta chains came from one sample sequenced in a study of blood T cell repertoires in COVID-19. Here immunoSEQ multiplex PCR was the method, and the copy in TCRdb shows in-frame clones only, minus some. The table lists 190,000 or so clones, roughly nine tenths of them singletons, with 2.5% to 3.5% in the top ten. The sequencing input was peripheral blood. The receptors shown here come from a woman between 25 and 40 years old with active or convalescent COVID-19.

This clone occurred once. V is TRBV7-9 and J is TRBJ2-3; a weak D match, TRBD1 (6 bases). Germline V gene data show CDR1 as SEHNR and CDR2 as FQNEAQ (reference sequence). Trimming stripped 5 bases from V and 3 bases from J, with 21 bases between. This CDR3 region has 17 residues. This CDR3 is CASSPRQVGRTTDTQYF. In DNA form, the CDR3 reads TGTGCCAGCAGCCCGAGACAGGTGGGCCGAACGACAGATACGCAGTATTTT.

The chain has TRBV7-2 and TRBJ2-1; TRBD1 might be the D (5 bases). V dropped 0 bases and J dropped 9 bases, with 12 bases sitting between them. The CDR3 covers 14 residues. The germline CDR1 and CDR2 sequences are SGHTA and FQGNSA. Written as DNA, the CDR3 is TGTGCCAGCAGCTTAGCGGCAGGGCTTTCTGAGCAGTTCTTC. Its translation is CASSLAAGLSEQFF.

The chain combines TRBV2 with TRBJ2-3; 7 bases fit TRBD1. The CDR3 spans 15 residues. Germline trimming cut 1 base from V and 2 bases from J; bases unmatched to any gene: 3. CDR1 is SNHLY, CDR2 FYNNEI, per germline. CDR3 DNA sequence: TGTGCCAGCAGTGAAGGACAGGGAACCACAGATACGCAGTATTTT. Protein: CASSEGQGTTDTQYF.

The chain couples TRBV5-1 to TRBJ2-5, with D unresolved. Looked up from germline, CDR1 is SGHRS and CDR2 is YFSETQ. The CDR3 is 14 residues long. Deletions cut 4 bases from V and 7 bases from J, with 17 bases between. The CDR3 loop reads CASSEDLRLGTQYF. In DNA form, the CDR3 reads TGCGCCAGCAGCGAAGACTTACGGCTCGGGACCCAGTACTTC.

The rearrangement links TRBV12-3 or TRBV12-4 to TRBJ1-4; TRBD1 might be the D (5 bases). V was pared by 3 bases and J by 8 bases, with 10 bases between. The CDR3 runs to 13 residues. In DNA, the CDR3 is TGTGCCAGCAGTTTTTGGGAGGGGGAAAAACTGTTTTTT. Residues: CASSFWEGEKLFF.

In regard to this clone: Other DNA variants within this sample encode the same CDR3. The rearrangement uses TRBV6-5 and TRBJ1-4, with D perhaps TRBD1 (6 bases). The germline CDR1 and CDR2 sequences are MNHEY and SVGAGI. This CDR3 spans 14 amino acids. Trimming took 8 bases from V and 5 from J, leaving 15 bases between them. CDR3 protein: CASAEAGENEKLFF. DNA of the CDR3: TGTGCCAGCGCTGAGGCAGGGGAGAATGAAAAACTGTTTTTT.

The chain uses TRBV19 and TRBJ1-5, with D perhaps TRBD1 (6 bases). The V gene's germline CDR1 is LNHDA and CDR2 SQIVND (reference sequence). Trimming removed 7 bases from V and 0 bases from J, with 13 bases in between. This CDR3 is 15 amino acids long. This chain's CDR3 is CASTATGSSNQPQHF. CDR3 bases: TGTGCCAGTACCGCGACAGGATCTAGCAATCAGCCCCAGCATTTT.

With regard to this clone: One end of the junction fails to match germline, which may point to a read error. The chain employs TRBV5-1 and TRBJ2-5, with TRBD2 matching over 7 bases. The V gene's germline CDR1 is SGHRS and CDR2 YFSETQ. The CDR3 contains 12 residues. In nucleotides, the CDR3 is TGCGCCAGCCCCCCCCTTTACAGAAGCGGGAACTTC. This sequence encodes CASPPLYRSGNF.

V gene TRBV19 combines with J gene TRBJ1-1; weak D call: TRBD1 (5 bases). Germline V gene data show CDR1 as LNHDA and CDR2 as SQIVND (reference sequence). The CDR3 totals 15 residues. Trimming left V 0 bases short and J 0 bases short, with 8 bases between. The CDR3, as DNA: TGTGCCAGTAGTATAGATGACAGTATGAACACTGAAGCTTTCTTT. Protein product: CASSIDDSMNTEAFF.

The rearrangement joins TRBV11-3 to TRBJ2-1; 16 positions agree with TRBD2. Germline CDR1 and CDR2: SGHNT and YENEEA. This CDR3 contains 17 residues. The V gene end was trimmed by 4 bases and the J gene end by 8 bases; junction bases not matched to a gene: 8. Here the CDR3 DNA reads TGTGCCAGCAGCTCCGGGACTAGCGGGAGGGCCTTCGATGAGCAGTTCTTC. Protein product: CASSSGTSGRAFDEQFF. Full variable domain (remainder filled in from reference TRBV11-3 and TRBJ2-1): EAGVVQSPRYKIIEKKQPVAFWCNPISGHNTLYWYLQNLGQGPELLIRYENEEAVDDSQLPKDRFSAERLKGVDSTLKIQPAELGDSAVYLCASSSGTSGRAFDEQFFGPGTRLTVL.

V is TRBV28 and J is TRBJ1-2; no reliable D call. Germline CDR1 MDHEN, CDR2 SYDVKM. The CDR3 runs 15 residues. The V end was cut by 6 bases, the J end by 4 bases, with 18 bases between. CDR3 protein: CASSHHITDIYGYTF. CDR3 nucleotides: TGTGCCAGCAGCCATCACATTACAGACATCTATGGCTACACCTTC.

This clone was picked up a small number of times. This sequence joins TRBV28 and TRBJ2-3; 9 bases agree with TRBD1. This CDR3 comprises 14 residues. V lost 5 bases to trimming and J lost 2 bases; unmatched junction nucleotides: 2. Germline CDR1 reads MDHEN; CDR2 reads SYDVKM. The DNA for the CDR3 is TGTGCCAGCAGTGGGACAGGGATCACAGATACGCAGTATTTT. Encoded protein: CASSGTGITDTQYF.

The J gene is TRBJ1-2, the V gene TRBV7-2; D is unclear. This CDR3 has 13 amino acids. In germline, CDR1 is SGHTA, CDR2 FQGNSA. V shed 5 bases and J shed 6 bases, with 13 bases lying between them. The CDR3 reads CASSPNPRDGYTF. The CDR3 nucleotides are TGTGCCAGCAGCCCGAATCCCCGAGATGGCTACACCTTC.

Concerning this clone: The same CDR3 arises from other DNA sequences in this sample as well. This chain links TRBV5-1 with TRBJ1-2; the match to TRBD1 covers 7 bases. The germline V gene has CDR1 SGHRS and CDR2 YFSETQ. Trimming at V came to 0 bases and at J to 8 bases, leaving 1 base not matched to a gene. The CDR3 has 12 amino acids. The CDR3 coding sequence is TGCGCCAGCAGCTTGGAGGGGGCGGGCTACACCTTC. Protein product: CASSLEGAGYTF.

This chain connects TRBV18 to TRBJ2-7; maybe TRBD2 (5 bases). Germline assignment: CDR1 KGHSH and CDR2 LQKENI. Between the trimmed V and J ends, which lost 8 bases and 4 bases, there was a span of 15 bases. The CDR3 spans 13 residues. This CDR3 reads CASKSSGLYEQYF. The CDR3 region has the DNA TGTGCCAGCAAGTCCAGCGGCCTTTACGAGCAGTACTTC.

This chain links TRBV5-6 with TRBJ2-2, with TRBD2 matching over 8 bases. Germline assignment: CDR1 SGHDT and CDR2 YYEEEE. Losses at the gene ends were 4 bases for V and 5 bases for J; bases not matched to a gene: 13. The CDR3 consists of 17 residues. The CDR3 DNA reads as TGTGCCAGCAGCACGGAACCCCGGGAGGGCCGGACCGGGGAGCTGTTTTTT. Protein product: CASSTEPREGRTGELFF.

This chain connects TRBV7-2 to TRBJ1-1; TRBD1 is a possible D gene (6 bases). The CDR3 consists of 14 residues. Germline V gene data show CDR1 as SGHTA and CDR2 as FQGNSA. V lost 5 bases and J lost 2, with 12 bases in between. CDR3 DNA: TGTGCCAGCAGCCTCAGGGGCCACAACACTGAAGCTTTCTTT. Residues: CASSLRGHNTEAFF.